Following are 11 T cell receptor beta chains from one sample sequenced in a study of blood T cell repertoires in COVID-19. Sequenced by immunoSEQ multiplex PCR; TCRdb stores in-frame clones only, minus some. The sample lists about 140,000 clones, approximately 80% occurring once. The sequenced material came from PBMCs or T cells enriched from blood (not recorded which). These receptors were obtained from a woman aged 45-59 years who had recovered from COVID-19.

The genes are TRBV11-3 and TRBJ2-2, with a possible D match to TRBD2 (7 bases). The V and J ends lost 5 bases and 2 bases respectively, with 18 bases between them. CDR3 length: 17 amino acids. Germline lookup yields CDR1 SGHNT and CDR2 YENEEA. The CDR3, as DNA: TGTGCCAGCAGCCCAGGCGGGGGCAGGGCTAACACCGGGGAGCTGTTTTTT. It is translated as CASSPGGGRANTGELFF.

The rearrangement uses TRBV3-1 (or the pseudogene TRBV3-2) and TRBJ2-5; tentatively, D is TRBD2 (5 bases). Germline V gives CDR1 LGHDT, CDR2 YNNKEL (reference sequence). The germline V and J ends were trimmed by 0 bases and 4 bases, with 12 bases remaining between them. This CDR3 is built from 15 residues. The CDR3 DNA sequence: TGTGCCAGCAGCCAAGAAGGACTCGTTGCAGAGACCCAGTACTTC. This encodes CASSQEGLVAETQYF.

The chain joins TRBV7-9 to TRBJ2-7; 7 nucleotides align to TRBD1. Germline CDR1 and CDR2: SEHNR and FQNEAQ (reference sequence). The ends lost 4 bases at V and 3 bases at J; junction bases unmatched: 6. There are 14 residues in the CDR3. The CDR3 loop reads CASSSWDSYYEQYF. CDR3 DNA sequence: TGTGCCAGCAGCTCCTGGGACAGCTACTACGAGCAGTACTTC.

The V and J genes are TRBV5-1 and TRBJ1-6, with 9 bases aligning to TRBD1. This CDR3 has 15 amino acids. V shed 4 bases and J 7 bases; nucleotides not matched to a gene: 6. Germline values: CDR1 SGHRS, CDR2 YFSETQ. CDR3 nucleotides: TGCGCCAGCAGCCTAGAGGACAGGGGAAATTCACCCCTCCACTTT. Protein: CASSLEDRGNSPLHF.

The chain couples TRBV7-6 to TRBJ1-2; D unresolved. The CDR3 totals 13 residues. Trimming cost V 5 bases and J 4 bases, with 11 bases left between them. Germline CDR1 reads SGHVS; CDR2 reads FNYEAQ. The chain's CDR3 is CASSGDMGYGYTF. The CDR3 DNA reads TGTGCCAGCAGCGGCGACATGGGCTATGGCTACACCTTC.

This chain links TRBV7-2 with TRBJ1-5; the D gene is possibly TRBD1 (6 bases). V lost 4 bases and J lost 3, with 13 bases in between. This CDR3 has 15 amino acids. Germline-derived CDR1 and CDR2 are SGHTA and FQGNSA. CDR3 protein: CASSSRTVYNQPQHF. In DNA form, the CDR3 reads TGTGCCAGCAGCTCCCGGACAGTATACAATCAGCCCCAGCATTTT.

The rearrangement uses TRBV10-1 and TRBJ1-4, with D uncertain. Germline CDR1 reads WNHNN; CDR2 reads SYGVQD (reference sequence). The CDR3 sequence is 11 residues long. The V end was cut by 6 bases, the J end by 8 bases, with 7 bases between. CDR3 DNA sequence: TGCGCCAGCAGGGGCAGGGAAAAACTGTTTTTT. It yields the protein CASRGREKLFF.

This clone was picked up a small number of times. The V and J genes are TRBV19 and TRBJ1-2, with 9 nucleotides matching TRBD1. In germline, CDR1 is LNHDA, CDR2 SQIVND (reference sequence). The CDR3 has 15 residues. Unmatched junction bases numbered 8, after V lost 5 bases and J lost 4 bases. The CDR3 sequence is CASSETGGSGYGYTF. As DNA, the CDR3 is TGTGCCAGTAGTGAAACAGGGGGCTCAGGCTATGGCTACACCTTC.

This clone was seen more than once but under ten times. The DNA for the CDR3 is TGCGCCAGCAGTGAGGAGCAACCGATCTACGAGCAGTACGTC. Encoded protein: CASSEEQPIYEQYV. The V and J genes are TRBV10-2 and TRBJ2-7; D is unresolved. Germline loops: CDR1 WSHSY, CDR2 SAAADI. Trimming took 2 bases from V and 3 from J, leaving 11 bases between them. The CDR3 is 14 residues long.

The rearrangement uses TRBV28 and TRBJ2-5; possible D gene TRBD1, 7 bases. Trimming stripped 6 bases from V and 2 bases from J, with 16 bases between. The germline CDR1 and CDR2 sequences are MDHEN and SYDVKM. The CDR3 length is 15 residues. CDR3 amino acids: CASRSAGQLQETQYF. In DNA form, the CDR3 reads TGTGCCAGCAGGTCGGCGGGACAGTTACAAGAGACCCAGTACTTC.

J is TRBJ1-1 and V is TRBV9; TRBD1 aligns across 8 bases. The germline V gene encodes CDR1 SGDLS and CDR2 YYNGEE. The CDR3 consists of 18 residues. The ends lost 3 bases at V and 2 bases at J; junction bases unmatched: 15. The CDR3 nucleotides read TGTGCCAGCAGCGCCTTCGACAGGGGCGGAGTAGTAAACACTGAAGCTTTCTTT. This sequence encodes CASSAFDRGGVVNTEAFF.